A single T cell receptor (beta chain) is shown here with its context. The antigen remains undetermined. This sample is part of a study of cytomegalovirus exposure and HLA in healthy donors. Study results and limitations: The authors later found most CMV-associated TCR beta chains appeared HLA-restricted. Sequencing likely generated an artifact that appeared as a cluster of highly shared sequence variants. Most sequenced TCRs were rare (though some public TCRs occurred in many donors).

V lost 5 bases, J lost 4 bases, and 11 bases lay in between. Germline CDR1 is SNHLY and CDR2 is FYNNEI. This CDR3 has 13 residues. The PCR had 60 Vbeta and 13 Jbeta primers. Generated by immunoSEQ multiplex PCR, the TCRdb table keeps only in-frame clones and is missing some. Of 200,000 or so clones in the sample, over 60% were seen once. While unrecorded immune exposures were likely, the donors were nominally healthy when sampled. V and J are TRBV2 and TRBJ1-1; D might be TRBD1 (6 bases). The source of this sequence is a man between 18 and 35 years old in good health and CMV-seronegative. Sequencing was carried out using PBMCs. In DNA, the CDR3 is TGTGCCAGCAGTCCCGACAGGACCACTGAAGCTTTCTTT. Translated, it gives CASSPDRTTEAFF.